This T cell receptor (beta chain) comes out of a study of identical twins. Whole-study findings and limits: There were fewer insertions in abundant cord blood beta clonotypes, but memory repertoires showed no such pattern.

TCRdb re-called the 5' RACE reads through MiXCR, storing one row per CDR3 protein. The sample gives about 150,000 distinct CDR3 sequences, around 3.5% of which show up once; roughly 8% is in the top ten. This clonotype has ten or more counts. The antigen remains undetermined. The CDR3 contains 14 residues. The V end was cut by 8 bases, the J end by 8 bases, with 19 bases between. Input material: memory T cells sorted from blood. The clonotype comes from a young man in good health. This rearrangement joins TRBV12-3 or TRBV12-4 to TRBJ2-1, with a weak D call TRBD2 (6 bases). CDR3 region: CASSGLVEGDEQFF. The CDR3 DNA sequence: TGTGCCAGCTCTGGTTTAGTGGAGGGTGATGAGCAGTTCTTC.